Below, 5 T cell receptor beta chains from the same sample are listed, as sequenced in a study of blood T cell repertoires in COVID-19. Assay used: immunoSEQ multiplex PCR; TCRdb lists only in-frame clones, some missing. Of some 200,000 clones listed, approximately 81% are singletons. The sample comprised peripheral blood. The receptors were gathered from a man in his fifties who had recovered from COVID-19.

The genes are TRBV10-2 and TRBJ2-7; TRBD2 matches at 14 bases. J lost 4 bases, V lost 5 bases, and 7 bases had no gene match. Germline CDR1 and CDR2: WSHSY and SAAADI. This CDR3 has 16 amino acids. DNA of the CDR3: TGCGCCAGCAGTCCCGGGACTAGCGGGAGATCTTACGAGCAGTACTTC. It encodes CASSPGTSGRSYEQYF.

This clone was picked up a small number of times. V usage is TRBV27 and J usage is TRBJ1-5; the D gene is possibly TRBD1 (5 bases). CDR1 is MNHEY and CDR2 is SMNVEV in the germline V gene (reference sequence). Trimming removed 5 bases at V and 0 bases at J, with 11 bases between. This CDR3 has 15 amino acids. The CDR3, as DNA: TGTGCCAGCAGTGCGACAGTTAATAGCAATCAGCCCCAGCATTTT. It codes for CASSATVNSNQPQHF.

This chain links TRBV20-1 with TRBJ2-7; 8 bases line up with TRBD2. The J segment lost 4 bases and the V segment lost 3 bases, leaving 11 bases of the junction unmatched. Germline V gene sequence: CDR1 DFQATT, CDR2 SNEGSKA (reference sequence). CDR3 length: 15 amino acids. CDR3 DNA: TGCAGTGCTAGTTCGTCGAGCGGGAGCAGATACGAGCAGTACTTC. It specifies CSASSSSGSRYEQYF.

The V and J genes are TRBV5-1 and TRBJ2-1; 12 positions agree with TRBD2. Trimming cost V 2 bases and J 1 base; bases outside gene matches: 4. The CDR3 is 17 residues long. Germline CDR1 and CDR2: SGHRS and YFSETQ. For the CDR3, the DNA is TGCGCCAGCAGCTTAACGACTAGCGGGAGTTCCTACAATGAGCAGTTCTTC. Translation gives CASSLTTSGSSYNEQFF.

The chain employs TRBV29-1 and TRBJ2-5, with 7 bases fitting TRBD1. This CDR3 has 13 amino acids. Germline CDR1 and CDR2: SQVTM and ANQGSEA. Trimming took 5 bases from V and 2 from J; bases not matched to a gene: 5. The CDR3 region is CSVTTGTQETQYF. The CDR3 bases are TGCAGCGTTACGACAGGGACACAAGAGACCCAGTACTTC.